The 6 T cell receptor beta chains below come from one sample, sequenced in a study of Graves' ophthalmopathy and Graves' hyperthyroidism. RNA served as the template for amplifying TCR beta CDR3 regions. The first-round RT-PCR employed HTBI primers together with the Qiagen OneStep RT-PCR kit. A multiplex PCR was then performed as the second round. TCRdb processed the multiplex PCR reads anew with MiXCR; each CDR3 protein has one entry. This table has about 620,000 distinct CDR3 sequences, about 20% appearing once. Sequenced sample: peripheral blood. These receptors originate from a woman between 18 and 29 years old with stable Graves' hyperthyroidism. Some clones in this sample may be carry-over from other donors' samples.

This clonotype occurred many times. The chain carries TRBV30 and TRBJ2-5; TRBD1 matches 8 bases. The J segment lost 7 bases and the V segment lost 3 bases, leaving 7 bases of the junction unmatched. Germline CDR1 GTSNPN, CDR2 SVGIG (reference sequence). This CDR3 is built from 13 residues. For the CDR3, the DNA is TGTGCCTGGAGGCTCCAGGGGGCACGGACCCAGTACTTC. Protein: CAWRLQGARTQYF.

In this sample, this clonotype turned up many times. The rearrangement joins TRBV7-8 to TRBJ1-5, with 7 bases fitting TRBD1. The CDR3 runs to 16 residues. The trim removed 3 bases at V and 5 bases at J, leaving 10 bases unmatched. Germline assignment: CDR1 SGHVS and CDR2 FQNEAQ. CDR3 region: CASSLGTGTAYQPQHF. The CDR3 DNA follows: TGTGCCAGCAGCTTGGGGACCGGGACAGCGTATCAGCCCCAGCATTTT.

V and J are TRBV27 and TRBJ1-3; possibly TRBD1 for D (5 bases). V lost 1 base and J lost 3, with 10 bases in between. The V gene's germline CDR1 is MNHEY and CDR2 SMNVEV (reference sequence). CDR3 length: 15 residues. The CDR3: CASSLYGGSGNTIYF. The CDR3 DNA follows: TGTGCCAGCAGTTTATATGGGGGTAGTGGAAACACCATATATTTT.

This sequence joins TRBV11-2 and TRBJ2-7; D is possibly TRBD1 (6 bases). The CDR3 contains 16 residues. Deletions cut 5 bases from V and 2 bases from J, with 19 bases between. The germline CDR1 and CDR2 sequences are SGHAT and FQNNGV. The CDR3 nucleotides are TGTGCCAGCAGCCCACTTGACAGGAAGGGACCCTACGAGCAGTACTTC. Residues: CASSPLDRKGPYEQYF.

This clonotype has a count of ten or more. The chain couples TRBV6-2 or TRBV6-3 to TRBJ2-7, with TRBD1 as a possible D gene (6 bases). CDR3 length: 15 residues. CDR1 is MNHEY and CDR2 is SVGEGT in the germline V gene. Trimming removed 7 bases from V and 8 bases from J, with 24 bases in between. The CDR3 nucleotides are TGTGCCAGCACGCCGGGTGGGCGACAGGTTCCTCAGCAGTACTTC. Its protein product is CASTPGGRQVPQQYF.

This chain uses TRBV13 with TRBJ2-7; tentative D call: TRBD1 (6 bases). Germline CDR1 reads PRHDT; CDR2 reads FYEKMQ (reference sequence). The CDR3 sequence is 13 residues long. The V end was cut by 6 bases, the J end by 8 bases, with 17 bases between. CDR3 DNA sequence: TGTGCCAGCAGTTATACAGGGTTGTTAAAGCAGTACTTC. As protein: CASSYTGLLKQYF.